This TCR beta chain was sequenced in a study of shared clonotypes between healthy human individuals. Study-level results: Clonotype sharing among donors likely depends on sequencing depth.

It was at deep level that the assay was run. In the original analysis: ImmunoSEQ output lacked quality scores and full-length reads, limiting matched filtering. Libraries were prepared by immunoSEQ multiplex PCR; TCRdb keeps only in-frame clonotypes and omits some of them. The DNA gave D and trimming, while V, J and clone size come from that table. The sample has 450,000 to 500,000 clones; 81% are singletons. Turning to this clone: The antigen is not known.

All of the donors resided in Nashville, Tennessee, and each was a Caucasian adult. V dropped 5 bases and J dropped 4 bases, with 12 bases sitting between them. The germline V gene has CDR1 SGHAT and CDR2 FQNNGV. This CDR3 contains 14 residues. The sequence was collected from a middle-aged woman in good health. Some clones in this sample may be carry-over from other donors' samples. The rearrangement uses TRBV11-2 and TRBJ2-1, with D unresolved. Sample: PBMCs. The CDR3 bases are TGTGCCAGCAGCCCGGACGTGGCTTACAATGAGCAGTTCTTC. Encoded protein: CASSPDVAYNEQFF.